The 16 T cell receptor beta chains below were found in one sample sequenced in a study of T cell repertoires in cytomegalovirus infection. TCRdb re-called the reads with MiXCR, one entry per CDR3 protein. This repertoire shows about 180,000 distinct CDR3 sequences, approximately 17% found once; its top ten account for about 25%. The specimen was CD8+ T cells from PBMCs. Receptors originate from a human donor in good health (CMV status not recorded). Some clones in this sample may be carry-over from other donors' samples.

Only a few counts were recorded for this clonotype. This chain uses TRBV4-1 with TRBJ1-1; D uncertain. With 0 bases removed from V and 4 bases from J, the gap between germline ends came to 6 bases. The V gene's germline CDR1 is MGHRA and CDR2 YSYEKL. CDR3 length equals 13 residues. This CDR3 is CASSQDASTEAFF. In nucleotides, the CDR3 is TGCGCCAGCAGCCAAGATGCGAGCACTGAAGCTTTCTTT.

In this sample, this clonotype turned up a few times. The chain joins TRBV27 to TRBJ1-1, with D maybe TRBD1 (6 bases). This CDR3 is 13 amino acids long. Per the germline V gene, CDR1 is MNHEY and CDR2 is SMNVEV (reference sequence). Trimming cost V 3 bases and J 4 bases, with 9 bases left between them. The CDR3 DNA sequence: TGTGCCAGCAGTTTGGGGGCGATCACTGAAGCTTTCTTT. This codes for CASSLGAITEAFF.

The genes are TRBV6-2 or TRBV6-3 and TRBJ1-5; 8 nucleotides match TRBD1. This CDR3 region has 14 residues. V lost 4 bases to trimming and J lost 4 bases; unmatched junction nucleotides: 3. Germline V gene data show CDR1 as MNHEY and CDR2 as SVGEGT. The CDR3 loop reads CASSSRGRNQPQHF. The CDR3 nucleotides read TGTGCCAGCAGTTCCAGGGGGCGAAATCAGCCCCAGCATTTT.

The chain joins TRBV28 to TRBJ1-4; TRBD1 agrees at 7 bases. The CDR3 totals 16 residues. The V segment lost 4 bases and the J segment 1 base; nucleotides outside the gene matches: 6. From germline, CDR1 is MDHEN and CDR2 SYDVKM. CDR3: CASSSGQFITNEKLFF. For the CDR3, the DNA is TGTGCCAGCAGTTCGGGACAGTTTATAACTAATGAAAAACTGTTTTTT.

This clonotype was seen a handful of times. V usage is TRBV2 and J usage is TRBJ2-7; possibly TRBD1 for D (6 bases). Germline CDR1 is SNHLY and CDR2 is FYNNEI. Trimming took off 4 bases at V and 6 bases at J, with 10 bases between the two ends. CDR3 length: 12 amino acids. CDR3 protein: CASSGPRGEQYF. Written as DNA, the CDR3 is TGTGCCAGCAGTGGACCCAGGGGCGAGCAGTACTTC.

This clonotype was seen a few times. This chain connects TRBV7-9 to TRBJ1-5; 7 bases agree with TRBD1. Trimming cost V 5 bases and J 5 bases; bases outside gene matches: 6. The CDR3 is 14 amino acids. Germline loops: CDR1 SEHNR, CDR2 FQNEAQ (reference sequence). CDR3 in DNA: TGTGCCAGCAGCCCCGAGGGGGCAGATCAGCCCCAGCATTTT. This translates into CASSPEGADQPQHF. Full variable domain (outside the CDR3, taken from reference TRBV7-9 and TRBJ1-5): DTGVSQNPRHKITKRGQNVTFRCDPISEHNRLYWYRQTLGQGPEFLTYFQNEAQLEKSRLLSDRFSAERPKGSFSTLEIQRTEQGDSAMYLCASSPEGADQPQHFGDGTRLSIL.

The CDR3 bases are TGTGCCAGCAGCTTAACGTACGGGCCTGGGGGAACTTTCTTT. Translating it yields CASSLTYGPGGTFF. The genes are TRBV7-8 and TRBJ1-1; tentative D call: TRBD1 (5 bases). The germline gives CDR1 SGHVS, CDR2 FQNEAQ. CDR3 length equals 14 residues. V dropped 2 bases and J dropped 12 bases, with 19 bases sitting between them.

This clonotype was counted between two and nine times. One end of the junction is discordant with germline, which a read error may explain. This chain uses TRBV7-6 with TRBJ1-1; a weak D match, TRBD1 (5 bases). There are 15 residues in the CDR3. CDR1 and CDR2 (germline): SGHVS, FNYEAQ. CDR3 sequence (DNA): TGTGCCAGCAGCTTATTCGGGGGACGGAACACTAAAGCTTTCTTT. This sequence encodes CASSLFGGRNTKAFF.

This clonotype has just a few counts. The chain links TRBV11-2 to TRBJ2-1, with 7 bases matching TRBD2. Germline lookup yields CDR1 SGHAT and CDR2 FQNNGV. The CDR3 runs 14 residues. V lost 2 bases and J lost 6; bases outside the gene matches: 4. This chain's CDR3 is CASSLTGTTNEQFF. DNA for the CDR3: TGTGCCAGCAGCTTAACTGGGACTACCAATGAGCAGTTCTTC.

This sequence joins TRBV9 and TRBJ2-3; 10 bases map to TRBD2. CDR3 length: 15 amino acids. Losses at the gene ends were 3 bases for V and 5 bases for J; bases not matched to a gene: 6. Germline loops: CDR1 SGDLS, CDR2 YYNGEE. The CDR3 spells CASSDSGGPLDTQYF. Written as DNA, the CDR3 is TGTGCCAGCAGCGATAGCGGGGGGCCTTTAGATACGCAGTATTTT. The variable domain in full, with the rest retrieved from reference TRBV9 and TRBJ2-3, is DSGVTQTPKHLITATGQRVTLRCSPRSGDLSVYWYQQSLDQGLQFLIQYYNGEERAKGNILERFSAQQFPDLHSELNLSSLELGDSALYFCASSDSGGPLDTQYFGPGTRLTVL.

This clonotype was observed a few times. The rearrangement links TRBV12-3 or TRBV12-4 to TRBJ2-2; D gene uncertain. V lost 6 bases and J 7 bases, leaving 6 bases between the germline ends. The CDR3 is made up of 11 amino acids. The CDR3 DNA is TGTGCCAGCAGGATGGTCGGGGAGCTGTTTTTT. It is translated as CASRMVGELFF.

The chain joins TRBV28 to TRBJ2-7; D is undetermined. The V end lost 7 bases, the J end lost 0 bases, and 10 bases lay between the germline ends. This CDR3 is 13 amino acids long. From germline, CDR1 is MDHEN and CDR2 SYDVKM. The CDR3 nucleotides read TGTGCCAGCAACCCAGATATCTCCTACGAGCAGTACTTC. Translated, it gives CASNPDISYEQYF.

The chain joins TRBV12-3 or TRBV12-4 to TRBJ2-7; TRBD2 matches at 11 bases. CDR3 length: 14 residues. J gave up 3 bases and V 5 bases, and 3 bases lay outside the gene matches. This CDR3 is CASSLSGGVYEQYF. The CDR3 DNA follows: TGTGCCAGCAGTCTTAGCGGGGGGGTCTACGAGCAGTACTTC.

This clonotype was observed a few times. The gene calls are TRBV29-1 and TRBJ2-7, with 10 bases aligning to TRBD1. The CDR3 is 15 amino acids. The germline gives CDR1 SQVTM, CDR2 ANQGSEA. The V and J ends lost 3 bases and 1 base, in that order; junction bases with no gene match: 6. DNA for the CDR3: TGCAGCGTTGACGGGGGACAGGGGAGTTCCTACGAGCAGTACTTC. Translated, it gives CSVDGGQGSSYEQYF.

Turning to this clonotype: This may arise from a read error, as a much more abundant clone is one base away. This sequence joins TRBV5-6 and TRBJ2-7; D perhaps matches TRBD1 (6 bases). This CDR3 is 16 amino acids long. V was pared by 2 bases and J by 1 base, with 16 bases between. Germline V lookup: CDR1 SGHDT, CDR2 YYEEEE. CDR3 in amino acids: CASSFPQGKRSYEQYF. CDR3 nucleotides: TGTGCCAGCAGCTTCCCCCAGGGGAAAAGGTCCTACGAGCAGTACTTC.

This clonotype turned up a few times. The gene calls are TRBV27 and TRBJ2-3, with TRBD2 matching over 8 bases. V shed 5 bases and J 4 bases; nucleotides not matched to a gene: 2. Germline V gene sequence: CDR1 MNHEY, CDR2 SMNVEV (reference sequence). The CDR3 contains 13 residues. This chain's CDR3 is CASSRGGADTQYF. The CDR3, as DNA: TGTGCCAGCAGTCGGGGGGGCGCAGATACGCAGTATTTT.